Sequencing of this T cell receptor (beta chain) was carried out in a study of siplizumab effects on memory and regulatory T cells. Overall study: Run as pairs, the mixed lymphocyte reactions received siplizumab at approximately 0.93 ug/mL or no drug.

Mixed lymphocyte reaction cells underwent 6 days of coculture at 37°C. The germline V gene has CDR1 SNHLY and CDR2 FYNNEI. This CDR3 spans 15 amino acids. With V trimmed by 5 bases and J by 7 bases, 9 bases remained unmatched. Study results and limitations: With siplizumab, Treg-derived clones averaged about 69% of mappable alloreactive CD4+ clones, versus roughly 27% in controls. Unstimulated subsets captured only a minor fraction of alloreactive clones.

Assayed TCR templates numbered 80,000 to 100,000 for each sample. Profiled with immunoSEQ multiplex PCR; TCRdb holds only in-frame clones, not every one. Among approximately 20,000 clones, about 40% were seen once, and the ten largest hold roughly 6.3%. This clone appeared a few times. Its antigen remains unidentified. J is TRBJ1-5 and V is TRBV2, with TRBD1 matching 9 bases. This clonotype was obtained from a human donor in good health; the cells came from an allogeneic mixed lymphocyte reaction. Some clones in this sample may be carry-over from other donors' samples. Material: CFSE-low (dividing) CD4+ T cells sorted from an allogeneic mixed lymphocyte reaction. The CDR3, as DNA: TGTGCCAGCAGTTCGGACAGGGGAGATATGCAGCCCCAGCATTTT. Translation: CASSSDRGDMQPQHF.